These 22 T cell receptor delta chains were sequenced from one sample in a study of γδ T cells in repeated Plasmodium falciparum infection. Vgamma9/Vdelta2+ and Vdelta2-negative gammadelta T cells were flow-sorted from PBMC for bulk sequencing. TCRdb re-analyzed the multiplex PCR reads via CATT. The sample consists of roughly 48,000 delta-chain clones, less than 2% of them appearing once. Sequenced input: gamma-delta T cells from blood. The source of these receptors is a pool of human donors (malaria-infected and uninfected, not separated).

This clone rates as medium-sized. The sample has other DNA sequences that encode this CDR3 too. V is TRDV1 and J is TRDJ1, with unresolved D. The CDR3 totals 16 residues. Looked up from germline, CDR1 is TSWWSYY and CDR2 is QGS. V gave up 2 bases and J gave up 0 bases, with 13 bases separating them. As DNA, the CDR3 is TGTGCTCTTGGGGAAGGCGTAAGCGGAGACACCGATAAACTCATCTTT. Its protein product is CALGEGVSGDTDKLIF.

In its sample, this clone was seen a few times. This probably arose from a read error, given a far larger clone one base away. Within the sample, other DNA sequences also encode this same CDR3. The genes are TRDV1 and TRDJ1; the D gene could be TRDD2 or TRDD3 (5 bases each). Here the J gene came from matching the DNA to germline, since TCRdb omits it. Germline V CDR1 and CDR2: TSWWSYY, QGS. The CDR3 extends over 19 amino acids. In nucleotides, the CDR3 is TGTGCTCTTGGGGAAATCTTCCCCCGATTGGGGCTGGACACCGACAAACTCATCTTT. Protein product: CALGEIFPRLGLDTDKLIF.

There are a few counts of this clone. The protein here is the DNA translation, as the TCRdb protein differs from it at residue 19. CDR3 bases: TGTGCTCTTGGGGATTCTTCCTCCCTGTGGGGGATACTCGTCCAAGGTTACGGGACAGATAAACTCATCTTT. This encodes CALGDSSSLWGILVQGYGTDKLIF. The chain recombines TRDV1 with TRDJ1, with 10 bases identical to TRDD3. TCRdb carries no J gene annotation; the J gene was assigned here by matching the DNA with germline. Germline lookup yields CDR1 TSWWSYY and CDR2 QGS. The V gene end was trimmed by 3 bases and the J gene end by 5 bases; junction bases not matched to a gene: 33. The CDR3 is 24 residues long.

This clone was observed at least ten times. TCRdb shows a much larger clone's protein in place of this DNA's translation, and the two differ at residue 9, likely through a read error; the protein shown is translated from the DNA. J is TRDJ1 and V is TRDV2; TRDD3 matches 9 bases. Here the J gene came from matching the DNA to germline, since TCRdb omits it. The junction had 10 bases not matched to a gene; V was cut back by 3 bases and J by 9 bases. The CDR3 contains 14 residues. Germline values: CDR1 GEAIGNYY, CDR2 EKD. CDR3 nucleotide sequence: TGTGCCTGTGACTCTTGGGGGATAACGGGGGAACTCATCTTT. Its translation: CACDSWGITGELIF.

The table lists this clone with many counts. The protein held in TCRdb is that of a much larger clone and does not match this DNA's translation at residue 3, likely because of a read error; the protein shown is translated from the DNA. The CDR3 DNA reads as TGTGCTCCTGGGGAACTAGAGTCGTCCCGGTCCTTTATTACCGATAAACTCATCTTT. It yields the protein CAPGELESSRSFITDKLIF. This chain connects TRDV1 to TRDJ1; a possible D gene is TRDD3 (6 bases). The CDR3 has 19 amino acids. Germline CDR1 is TSWWSYY and CDR2 is QGS.

Notes on this clone: TCRdb attributes to this sequence the protein of a much larger clone, which differs from the DNA translation at residue 5; a read error is likely, and the protein displayed is translated from the DNA. V and J are TRDV2 and TRDJ3; D perhaps matches TRDD3 (5 bases). TCRdb lists no J gene, so it was determined here by aligning the DNA to germline. Trimming shortened V by 3 bases and J by 0 bases, and 17 bases separated the two germline ends. The germline V gene has CDR1 GEAIGNYY and CDR2 EKD. CDR3 size: 19 residues. The CDR3 DNA follows: TGTGCCTGTGACGCCGTGCTGGGTCTCAGCTCCTGGGACACCCGACAGATGTTTTTC. It is translated as CACDAVLGLSSWDTRQMFF.

Concerning this clone itself: A far bigger clonotype differs at one base, so this is likely a read error. Additional DNA sequences in this sample encode the identical CDR3. CDR3 sequence: CALGFSGYTPLGDRTYTDKLIF. As DNA, the CDR3 is TGTGCTCTTGGGTTTTCCGGCTACACCCCCCTGGGGGACCGAACCTACACCGATAAACTCATCTTT. The genes are TRDV1 and TRDJ1; 8 nucleotides align to TRDD3. Looked up from germline, CDR1 is TSWWSYY and CDR2 is QGS. Trimming cost V 5 bases and J 0 bases; bases outside gene matches: 26. There are 22 residues in the CDR3.

In this sample, this clone turned up many times. The V and J genes are TRDV2 and TRDJ3; 11 nucleotides align to TRDD3. No J gene was available from TCRdb, and it was assigned here by a germline match of the DNA. Germline V gene lookup returns CDR1 GEAIGNYY and CDR2 EKD. The CDR3 is made up of 20 amino acids. J lost 0 bases, V lost 0 bases, and 6 bases had no gene match. The CDR3 DNA sequence: TGTGCCTGTGACACCTTGGGGGATACGGCGGACTCCTGGGACACCCGACAGATGTTTTTC. Translating it yields CACDTLGDTADSWDTRQMFF.

At least ten counts were recorded for this clone. The protein TCRdb lists belongs to a much larger clone and differs from this DNA's translation at residue 11, which points to a read error; the protein shown is made from the DNA. This rearrangement joins TRDV1 to TRDJ1; TRDD3 might be the D (6 bases). This CDR3 region has 16 residues. Germline CDR1 and CDR2: TSWWSYY and QGS. The V end lost 0 bases, the J end lost 4 bases, and 15 bases lay between the germline ends. The DNA of the CDR3 is TGTGCTCTTGGGGAACTTATGGGAGGGATAATCGATAAACTCATCTTT. Residues: CALGELMGGIIDKLIF.

Turning to this clone: TCRdb attributes to this sequence the protein of a much larger clone, which differs from the DNA translation at residue 12; a read error is likely, and the protein displayed is translated from the DNA. The J gene is TRDJ1, the V gene TRDV1; tentative D call: TRDD2 (6 bases). Germline lookup yields CDR1 TSWWSYY and CDR2 QGS. Trimming took off 3 bases at V and 10 bases at J, with 21 bases between the two ends. This CDR3 region has 15 residues. The CDR3 protein is CALGDTAFPTYRLIF. CDR3 DNA sequence: TGTGCTCTTGGGGACACGGCCTTCCCGACTTATAGACTCATCTTT.

This clone was detected only a few times. The amino acid sequence in TCRdb belongs to a much larger clone and departs from this DNA's translation at residue 17, likely a sequencing read error; the sequence shown is translated from the DNA. This rearrangement joins TRDV1 to TRDJ1, with a tentative D call TRDD3 (5 bases). This CDR3 contains 22 residues. Germline CDR1 is TSWWSYY and CDR2 is QGS. The V and J ends lost 0 bases and 4 bases respectively, with 33 bases between them. CDR3 loop: CALGELVNQRLARGPRSDKLIF. The CDR3 region has the DNA TGTGCTCTTGGGGAACTCGTTAACCAGAGACTCGCCCGGGGACCACGCAGCGATAAACTCATCTTT.

There are a few counts of this clone. The TCRdb record carries a much larger clone's protein, which differs from this DNA's translation at residue 17; a read error is the likely cause, and the protein listed here is the DNA translation. The J segment was not called; the V segment is TRDV2; the D segment call TRDD3 is taken from the table without a DNA check. Germline V gives CDR1 GEAIGNYY, CDR2 EKD. This CDR3 spans 19 amino acids. The CDR3 bases are TGTGCCTGTGACACCCTGCCTCCTGGGGGATACGGAAGCACCGATAAACACATCTTT. Its translation is CACDTLPPGGYGSTDKHIF.

This clone has more than one count but fewer than ten. This DNA's translation and the protein TCRdb lists, from a much larger clone, do not match at residue 23, likely due to a read error; the protein shown is translated from the DNA. A V gene of TRDV1 was called, but no J gene was assigned; the D call in the table, TRDD3, was not verified against the DNA. CDR1 and CDR2 from the germline V gene are TSWWSYY and QGS. The CDR3 has 25 amino acids. The CDR3 here is CALGELKLLRLLGDTRIRKTDKPIF. The CDR3 DNA is TGTGCTCTTGGGGAACTTAAACTCCTACGGTTACTGGGGGATACGCGTATCCGAAAGACCGATAAACCCATCTTT.

There are a few counts of this clone. It differs at one base from a far larger clone, so likely a read error. The same CDR3 is also encoded by other DNA sequences in this sample. The V and J genes are TRDV2 and TRDJ3, with 8 bases identical to TRDD3. TCRdb does not report a J gene; here it was assigned by matching the DNA to germline references. CDR3 length equals 21 residues. Germline values: CDR1 GEAIGNYY, CDR2 EKD. CDR3 DNA sequence: TGTGCCTGTGCGGCCTTCCGAAGTACTGGGGGTCGCTCCTGGGACACACGACAGATGTTTTTC. Encoded protein: CACAAFRSTGGRSWDTRQMFF.

This clone was seen only a few times. TCRdb attributes to this sequence the protein of a much larger clone, which differs from the DNA translation at residue 3; a read error is likely, and the protein displayed is translated from the DNA. The J gene is TRDJ1, the V gene TRDV2; possible D gene TRDD2, 5 bases. TCRdb records no J gene; here it was assigned by comparing the DNA to germline. Germline CDR1 reads GEAIGNYY; CDR2 reads EKD. There are 16 residues in the CDR3. V was pared by 9 bases and J by 5 bases, with 27 bases between. CDR3 DNA: TGTGCCCTTCAAAGGTTCCTCCCTAGACTTAGGGATAAACTCATCTTT. Translating gives CALQRFLPRLRDKLIF.

This clone was observed many times. TCRdb's listed protein matches a much larger clone and diverges from this DNA's translation at residue 9, likely through a read error; the protein shown comes from the DNA. The V call is TRDV2, the J call TRDJ1, with 8 bases aligning to TRDD3. CDR3 length equals 18 residues. Unmatched junction bases numbered 16, after V lost 1 base and J lost 4 bases. Germline V gives CDR1 GEAIGNYY, CDR2 EKD. This CDR3 reads CACDTLLRGSLGVDKLIF. The CDR3 region has the DNA TGTGCCTGTGACACTCTCCTACGTGGGTCACTGGGGGTCGATAAACTCATCTTT.

This clone was seen at least ten times. This chain joins TRDV1 and TRDJ1, with 7 positions matching TRDD3. The germline gives CDR1 TSWWSYY, CDR2 QGS. CDR3 length: 26 residues. The trim removed 3 bases at V and 0 bases at J, leaving 37 bases unmatched. DNA of the CDR3: TGTGCTCTTGGGGATACGCCCTTACCTCAGAACGTCACTCTCAAGTACTGGGGACGATACACCGATAAACTCATCTTT. This translates into CALGDTPLPQNVTLKYWGRYTDKLIF.

This clone showed up many times. The TCRdb record carries a much larger clone's protein, which differs from this DNA's translation at residue 5; a read error is the likely cause, and the protein listed here is the DNA translation. This rearrangement joins TRDV1 to TRDJ1; 7 bases are a match to TRDD2. Germline trimming cut 4 bases from V and 1 base from J; bases unmatched to any gene: 18. CDR3 length equals 19 residues. Germline V gene lookup returns CDR1 TSWWSYY and CDR2 QGS. The CDR3 is CALGGNLPSSFQFTDKLIF. In DNA form, the CDR3 reads TGTGCTCTTGGGGGTAACCTGCCTTCCTCTTTTCAGTTCACCGATAAACTCATCTTT.

This clone showed up many times. The chain uses TRDV1 and TRDJ1; maybe TRDD3 (5 bases). V dropped 0 bases and J dropped 4 bases, with 33 bases sitting between them. The germline V gene encodes CDR1 TSWWSYY and CDR2 QGS. CDR3 size: 22 residues. This CDR3 is CALGELVNQRLARGPRIDKLIF. The CDR3 nucleotides read TGTGCTCTTGGGGAACTCGTTAACCAGAGACTCGCCCGGGGACCACGCATCGATAAACTCATCTTT.

On this clone itself: TCRdb pairs this DNA with a much larger clone's protein that differs at residue 11, likely a read error; the protein shown was translated from the DNA. V and J are TRDV1 and TRDJ1; possibly TRDD2 for D (5 bases). The V end was cut by 2 bases, the J end by 2 bases, with 24 bases between. The germline gives CDR1 TSWWSYY, CDR2 QGS. The CDR3 runs to 19 residues. For the CDR3, the DNA is TGTGCTCTTGGGGAATCGGGGCCCCCGGTCGCCCTTCAAACCGATAAACTCATCTTT. Translated: CALGESGPPVALQTDKLIF.

Comment on this clone: The TCRdb protein comes from a much larger clone and disagrees with this DNA's translation at residue 20, likely due to a read error; the protein given here is derived from the DNA. No J gene was named, though the V gene is TRDV1; the table's D call TRDD3 went unverified against the DNA. CDR3 length: 21 residues. Germline assignment: CDR1 TSWWSYY and CDR2 QGS. In DNA, the CDR3 is TGTGCTCTTGGGGAAACTCTAGCTCTGGGGGCCTCATCCCATACCGGCGATAAACTCACCTTT. Translating gives CALGETLALGASSHTGDKLTF.

For this clone: The translation of this DNA and the TCRdb protein of a much larger clone differ at residue 11, probably owing to a read error; the protein shown here is translated from the DNA. The V gene is TRDV2, the J gene TRDJ1; TRDD3 agrees at 9 bases. No J gene was available from TCRdb, and it was assigned here by a germline match of the DNA. The CDR3 spans 16 residues. Germline V gives CDR1 GEAIGNYY, CDR2 EKD. After removal of 4 bases from V and 3 bases from J, the junction contained 11 bases not matched to a gene. CDR3: CACDDITGGNADKLIF. DNA for the CDR3: TGTGCCTGTGATGACATTACTGGGGGAAACGCCGATAAACTCATCTTT.